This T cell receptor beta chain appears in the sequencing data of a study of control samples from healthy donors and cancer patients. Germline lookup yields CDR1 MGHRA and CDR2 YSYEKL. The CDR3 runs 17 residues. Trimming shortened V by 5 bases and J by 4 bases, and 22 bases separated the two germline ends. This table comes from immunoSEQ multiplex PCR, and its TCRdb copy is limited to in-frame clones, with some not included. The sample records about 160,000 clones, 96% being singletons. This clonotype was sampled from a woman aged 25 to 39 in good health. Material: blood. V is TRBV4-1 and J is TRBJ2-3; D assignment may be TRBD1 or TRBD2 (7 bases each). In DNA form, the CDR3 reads TGCGCCAGCAGCGAATCGGGGGCAGGGGGGGTTTCAGATACGCAGTATTTT. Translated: CASSESGAGGVSDTQYF.